Listed here are 2 T cell receptor beta chains from one sample, sequenced in a study of blood T cell repertoires in COVID-19. Generated by immunoSEQ multiplex PCR, the TCRdb table keeps only in-frame clones and is missing some. The table shows 250,000 to 350,000 clones, with 70% to 90% occurring only once. The sample was PBMCs or T cells enriched from blood (not recorded which). The receptors come from a woman between 25 and 40 years old who had recovered from COVID-19.

The CDR3 DNA reads TGTGCCAGCAGCGGGGACAGCCTCAATCAGCCCCAGCATTTT. It codes for CASSGDSLNQPQHF. The rearrangement links TRBV9 to TRBJ1-5; 7 bases are a match to TRBD1. The CDR3 sequence is 14 residues long. Germline V gene data show CDR1 as SGDLS and CDR2 as YYNGEE. V lost 3 bases, J lost 3 bases, and 3 bases stayed unmatched.

This clone is a singleton in its sample. The rearrangement uses TRBV28 and TRBJ2-7; possible D gene TRBD2, 6 bases. This CDR3 spans 14 amino acids. Germline values: CDR1 MDHEN, CDR2 SYDVKM. The V and J ends lost 10 bases and 0 bases respectively, with 16 bases between them. CDR3 DNA: TGTGCCACCCGCCAGACAGCGGGCTCCTACGAGCAGTACTTC. This sequence encodes CATRQTAGSYEQYF.